The sequence of this TCR beta chain was determined in a study of blood T cell repertoires in COVID-19. Background on the study: Acute and convalescent COVID-19 samples came from the United States, Italy and Spain.

Original handling: Amplified reference gene primers provided the basis for estimating nucleated cell counts. Sequencing used immunoSEQ multiplex PCR; TCRdb keeps in-frame clones, though not all of them. The V and J calls and clone size were taken over from that table, and D and trimming were inferred from the DNA. The table has approximately 220,000 clones, 85% seen once. Germline V gene data show CDR1 as DFQATT and CDR2 as SNEGSKA (reference sequence). This CDR3 comprises 11 residues. The germline V and J ends were trimmed by 3 bases and 15 bases, with 14 bases remaining between them. Participants reported their clinical history, and cohort assignment relied on those reports. Each recovered donor of Cohort 3 presented with two negative PCRs, clearance, or symptom resolution.

The chain joins TRBV20-1 to TRBJ1-4; no clear D. This clonotype was sampled from a man aged 40-50 years who had recovered from COVID-19. The sequenced sample was PBMCs or T cells enriched from blood (not recorded which). CDR3 sequence (DNA): TGCAGTGCTAGGTTGAAGATCGGGTTGTTTTTT. As protein: CSARLKIGLFF.